Below are 27 T cell receptor beta chains sequenced from a single sample in a study of blood T cell repertoires in COVID-19. Measured with immunoSEQ multiplex PCR; TCRdb has only the in-frame clones, and not every one. The sample records a few hundred thousand clones, around 90% being singletons. The sequencing sample was made of PBMCs or T cells enriched from blood (not recorded which). Receptor source: a woman younger than 30 who had recovered from COVID-19.

This clone was picked up one time. This chain joins TRBV7-2 and TRBJ1-4, with a weak D call TRBD1 (5 bases). Germline CDR1 SGHTA, CDR2 FQGNSA. Trimming removed 6 bases from V and 4 bases from J, with 15 bases in between. CDR3 length: 15 residues. For the CDR3, the DNA is TGTGCCAGCAGTCCCGGGGGGAAGAGTAATGAAAAACTGTTTTTT. Its translation is CASSPGGKSNEKLFF.

V gene TRBV27 combines with J gene TRBJ2-7; TRBD1 aligns across 7 bases. From germline, CDR1 is MNHEY and CDR2 SMNVEV (reference sequence). The CDR3 runs 15 residues. J gave up 0 bases and V 3 bases, and 5 bases lay outside the gene matches. The CDR3 here is CASSFDRAGSYEQYF. The CDR3 DNA reads as TGTGCCAGCAGTTTCGACAGGGCCGGCTCCTACGAGCAGTACTTC.

This clone was seen only once. V is TRBV18 and J is TRBJ1-1, with 9 positions matching TRBD1. CDR1 is KGHSH, CDR2 LQKENI, per germline. The CDR3 consists of 15 residues. Germline trimming cut 2 bases from V and 1 base from J; bases unmatched to any gene: 2. CDR3 sequence: CASSPSTGGNTEAFF. The DNA for the CDR3 is TGTGCCAGCTCACCATCGACAGGGGGGAACACTGAAGCTTTCTTT.

The gene calls are TRBV28 and TRBJ1-1, with D tentatively TRBD1 (5 bases). The germline V and J ends were trimmed by 6 bases and 3 bases, with 14 bases remaining between them. CDR1 MDHEN and CDR2 SYDVKM come from the germline V gene. This CDR3 is 14 amino acids long. The CDR3 loop is CASRGGTGYTEAFF. The CDR3 DNA follows: TGTGCCAGCAGGGGAGGGACGGGCTACACTGAAGCTTTCTTT.

This clone was picked up a small number of times. The chain carries TRBV25-1 and TRBJ2-3; possible D gene TRBD2, 5 bases. Looked up from germline, CDR1 is MGHDK and CDR2 is SYGVNS. The CDR3 extends over 14 amino acids. The V gene lost 7 bases and the J gene lost 6 bases, with 17 bases spanning the gap. The CDR3, as DNA: TGTGCCAGCAAGACGACTACAAAAGGGGATACGCAGTATTTT. Amino acid sequence: CASKTTTKGDTQYF.

The V call is TRBV30, the J call TRBJ2-1; TRBD2 matches 10 bases. The germline V gene has CDR1 GTSNPN and CDR2 SVGIG (reference sequence). V lost 0 bases, J lost 7 bases, and 6 bases stayed unmatched. CDR3 length: 15 amino acids. CDR3 sequence (DNA): TGTGCCTGGAGTGTACGCCCACTAGCGGGGAATGAGCAGTTCTTC. It yields the protein CAWSVRPLAGNEQFF.

The chain links TRBV30 to TRBJ1-2, with 10 bases fitting TRBD1. This CDR3 is built from 15 residues. The V gene's germline CDR1 is GTSNPN and CDR2 SVGIG (reference sequence). The V gene end was trimmed by 4 bases and the J gene end by 4 bases; junction bases not matched to a gene: 9. The CDR3 spells CAWIKGDRGLYGYTF. The CDR3 DNA follows: TGTGCCTGGATCAAAGGGGACAGGGGACTCTATGGCTACACCTTC. The full variable domain, completed using reference TRBV30 and TRBJ1-2, is SQTIHQWPATLVQPVGSPLSLECTVEGTSNPNLYWYRQAAGRGLQLLFYSVGIGQISSEVPQNLSASRPQDRQFILSSKKLLLSDSGFYLCAWIKGDRGLYGYTFGSGTRLTVV.

The V gene is TRBV6-2 or TRBV6-3, the J gene TRBJ2-5; 10 nucleotides match TRBD2. CDR3 length equals 15 residues. In germline, CDR1 is MNHEY, CDR2 SVGEGT. The trim removed 5 bases at V and 4 bases at J, leaving 7 bases unmatched. CDR3 nucleotides: TGTGCCAGCAGTCAAAGCGGGGGGGGCCCAGAGACCCAGTACTTC. Its protein is CASSQSGGGPETQYF.

The rearrangement uses TRBV7-9 and TRBJ1-1; TRBD1 aligns across 7 bases. The CDR3 runs 15 residues. The J segment lost 0 bases and the V segment lost 5 bases, leaving 6 bases of the junction unmatched. Germline CDR1 and CDR2: SEHNR and FQNEAQ (reference sequence). CDR3 nucleotide sequence: TGTGCCAGCAGCATGAACAGGGGTTTGAACACTGAAGCTTTCTTT. It encodes CASSMNRGLNTEAFF.

The V gene is TRBV13, the J gene TRBJ1-5; D is undetermined. CDR1 is PRHDT, CDR2 FYEKMQ, per germline (reference sequence). Trimming took 1 base from V and 5 from J, leaving 6 bases between them. The CDR3 sequence is 13 residues long. As DNA, the CDR3 is TGTGCCAGCAGCTTAGCAGGTGATCAGCCCCAGCATTTT. It codes for CASSLAGDQPQHF.

The chain uses TRBV5-1 and TRBJ2-7; possible D gene TRBD1, 6 bases. V lost 4 bases, J lost 2 bases, and 16 bases lay in between. Germline V gene data show CDR1 as SGHRS and CDR2 as YFSETQ. The length of the CDR3 is 15 residues. The CDR3 bases are TGCGCCAGCAGCCTCCGGACAGTGGAAACCTACGAGCAGTACTTC. Its protein is CASSLRTVETYEQYF.

This chain uses TRBV2 with TRBJ1-6; 9 bases line up with TRBD1. V gave up 5 bases and J gave up 0 bases; unmatched junction bases: 8. The CDR3 extends over 18 amino acids. Germline lookup yields CDR1 SNHLY and CDR2 FYNNEI. Written as DNA, the CDR3 is TGTGCCAGCAGTACCCGGAACAGGGGGCTCTCCTATAATTCACCCCTCCACTTT. Its translation is CASSTRNRGLSYNSPLHF.

This clone appeared a single time. This sequence joins TRBV25-1 and TRBJ1-1; possibly TRBD1 for D (5 bases). This CDR3 spans 14 amino acids. V was trimmed by 10 bases and J by 3 bases, leaving 18 bases between them. Per the germline V gene, CDR1 is MGHDK and CDR2 is SYGVNS. In nucleotides, the CDR3 is TGTGCCACCCGTTTGGGAGGGGTGGACACTGAAGCTTTCTTT. This encodes CATRLGGVDTEAFF. Full variable domain (missing parts from reference TRBV25-1 and TRBJ1-1): EADIYQTPRYLVIGTGKKITLECSQTMGHDKMYWYQQDPGMELHLIHYSYGVNSTEKGDLSSESTVSRIRTEHFPLTLESARPSHTSQYLCATRLGGVDTEAFFGQGTRLTVV.

V gene TRBV2 combines with J gene TRBJ1-4; maybe TRBD1 (5 bases). Deletions cut 8 bases from V and 0 bases from J, with 13 bases between. The CDR3 contains 15 residues. Germline assignment: CDR1 SNHLY and CDR2 FYNNEI. CDR3 in DNA: TGTGCCAGCGGTACAGGTTCCCCAACTAATGAAAAACTGTTTTTT. Translation: CASGTGSPTNEKLFF. Supplemented by reference TRBV2 and TRBJ1-4, the full variable domain reads EPEVTQTPSHQVTQMGQEVILRCVPISNHLYFYWYRQILGQKVEFLVSFYNNEISEKSEIFDDQFSVERPDGSNFTLKIRSTKLEDSAMYFCASGTGSPTNEKLFFGSGTQLSVL.

V and J are TRBV9 and TRBJ1-2; the D gene is possibly TRBD1 (6 bases). The V and J ends lost 3 bases and 8 bases respectively, with 17 bases between them. CDR3 size: 14 residues. CDR1 and CDR2 from the germline V gene are SGDLS and YYNGEE. CDR3 amino acids: CASSELGGLGGYTF. Here the CDR3 DNA reads TGTGCCAGCAGCGAGCTCGGGGGGCTCGGGGGCTACACCTTC.

V is TRBV21-1 and J is TRBJ1-2; the DNA was not compared with TRBD1, the D call given in the table. TRBV21-1 represents a pseudogene. The CDR3 spans 17 residues. In nucleotides, the CDR3 is TGTGCCAGCAGCCAACGCCGGCAGGGGCAAGGAAGGGATGGCTACACCTTC. Its translation is CASSQRRQGQGRDGYTF.

The chain joins TRBV28 to TRBJ1-5; 8 nucleotides match TRBD1. Germline values: CDR1 MDHEN, CDR2 SYDVKM. The V segment lost 6 bases and the J segment 5 bases; nucleotides outside the gene matches: 3. The CDR3 covers 13 residues. The CDR3 bases are TGTGCCAGCAGACCGACAGGGGATCAGCCCCAGCATTTT. This translates into CASRPTGDQPQHF. The complete variable domain, with remaining parts taken from reference TRBV28 and TRBJ1-5, reads DVKVTQSSRYLVKRTGEKVFLECVQDMDHENMFWYRQDPGLGLRLIYFSYDVKMKEKGDIPEGYSVSREKKERFSLILESASTNQTSMYLCASRPTGDQPQHFGDGTRLSIL.

The chain links TRBV29-1 to TRBJ1-2, with D uncertain. This CDR3 comprises 14 residues. Trimming removed 5 bases from V and 2 bases from J, with 15 bases in between. Germline lookup yields CDR1 SQVTM and CDR2 ANQGSEA. The CDR3 DNA follows: TGCAGCGTTAAAGCTATGAGACAAAACTATGGCTACACCTTC. This encodes CSVKAMRQNYGYTF.

This sequence joins TRBV7-9 and TRBJ2-4; weak D call: TRBD1 (5 bases). The CDR3 contains 18 residues. From germline, CDR1 is SEHNR and CDR2 FQNEAQ (reference sequence). The V end was cut by 5 bases, the J end by 5 bases, with 25 bases between. The CDR3 nucleotides read TGTGCCAGCAGCCCCACCTACCATTCTAGACAGCCCCAAAACATTCAGTACTTC. This translates into CASSPTYHSRQPQNIQYF.

The chain recombines TRBV11-3 with TRBJ2-7; tentatively, D is TRBD1 (6 bases). V shed 1 base and J shed 2 bases, with 27 bases lying between them. CDR1 and CDR2 (germline): SGHNT, YENEEA. The CDR3 is 20 residues long. The DNA for the CDR3 is TGTGCCAGCAGCTTAGTTTGGGGATTAGTTGGGCAGGGGCACACCTACGAGCAGTACTTC. Amino acids: CASSLVWGLVGQGHTYEQYF.

The chain joins TRBV7-9 to TRBJ1-5, with D possibly matching TRBD1 (6 bases). The CDR3 spans 15 residues. V lost 5 bases, J lost 0 bases, and 11 bases lay in between. Per germline, CDR1 SEHNR and CDR2 FQNEAQ (reference sequence). The CDR3 loop is CASSPEGHSNQPQHF. The CDR3 DNA is TGTGCCAGCAGCCCCGAGGGACATAGCAATCAGCCCCAGCATTTT.

This chain connects TRBV7-9 to TRBJ2-7; D perhaps matches TRBD2 (5 bases). The CDR3 runs to 15 residues. Trimming removed 2 bases from V and 5 bases from J, with 16 bases in between. The V gene's germline CDR1 is SEHNR and CDR2 FQNEAQ (reference sequence). The DNA of the CDR3 is TGTGCCAGCAGCTTACAGGTAGCTAGCCCCCACGAGCAGTACTTC. Translated: CASSLQVASPHEQYF.

V is TRBV4-1 and J is TRBJ1-5; 9 bases map to TRBD1. With 4 bases clipped from V and 6 bases from J, the junction kept 10 bases outside the gene matches. The CDR3 sequence is 16 residues long. Per germline, CDR1 MGHRA and CDR2 YSYEKL. CDR3: CASSRDRAIRGQPQHF. The CDR3 coding sequence is TGCGCCAGCAGCCGGGACAGGGCCATAAGGGGTCAGCCCCAGCATTTT.

This sequence joins TRBV6-2 or TRBV6-3 and TRBJ1-2; D not certain. This CDR3 spans 13 amino acids. Per germline, CDR1 MNHEY and CDR2 SVGEGT. Trimming shortened V by 5 bases and J by 4 bases, and 11 bases separated the two germline ends. CDR3 amino acids: CASSTPGFYGYTF. DNA of the CDR3: TGTGCCAGCAGTACCCCAGGTTTCTATGGCTACACCTTC.

The sample holds a few counts of this clone. The chain is built from TRBV18 and TRBJ2-1, with 13 bases fitting TRBD2. Germline CDR1 reads KGHSH; CDR2 reads LQKENI. The V gene end was trimmed by 6 bases and the J gene end by 7 bases; junction bases not matched to a gene: 15. CDR3 length: 18 residues. The CDR3 DNA follows: TGTGCCAGCTCGGAATGGACTAGCGGGGGTCTAAATAAGAATGAGCAGTTCTTC. Translation gives CASSEWTSGGLNKNEQFF.

Concerning this clone: The sample holds other DNA sequences that translate to the same CDR3. For the CDR3, the DNA is TGTGCCAGCAGCCCCGGGGGGGGCACTGAAGCTTTCTTT. This gives the protein CASSPGGGTEAFF. The chain is built from TRBV9 and TRBJ1-1, with D possibly TRBD1 on 5 matching bases. The CDR3 length is 13 residues. Germline V CDR1 and CDR2: SGDLS, YYNGEE. The V end lost 4 bases, the J end lost 4 bases, and 11 bases lay between the germline ends.

V gene TRBV9 combines with J gene TRBJ1-1; a weak D match, TRBD1 (5 bases). Trimming shortened V by 0 bases and J by 3 bases, and 12 bases separated the two germline ends. Germline CDR1 SGDLS, CDR2 YYNGEE. This CDR3 is built from 15 residues. The CDR3 protein is CASSVVGREDTEAFF. CDR3 bases: TGTGCCAGCAGCGTAGTTGGCAGGGAGGACACTGAAGCTTTCTTT.